What follows are 8 T cell receptor beta chains derived from one specimen sequenced in a study of T cell responses to AZD1222 COVID-19 vaccine. TCRdb's table, derived via immunoSEQ multiplex PCR, lists solely in-frame clones and lacks some. The table lists 150,000 to 200,000 clones, more than 80% of them singletons. The material was peripheral blood, obtained on day 0 of AZD1222 vaccination. The receptors originated from an adult in good health.

This chain joins TRBV5-4 and TRBJ1-6; TRBD1 aligns across 9 bases. This CDR3 spans 16 amino acids. Germline CDR1 is SGHNT and CDR2 is YYREEE (reference sequence). V was clipped by 0 bases and J by 7 bases; unmatched bases: 5. The CDR3: CASSLDGQGWNSPLHF. For the CDR3, the DNA is TGTGCCAGCAGCTTGGACGGACAGGGGTGGAATTCACCCCTCCACTTT. Full variable domain (missing parts from reference TRBV5-4 and TRBJ1-6): ETGVTQSPTHLIKTRGQQVTLRCSSQSGHNTVSWYQQALGQGPQFIFQYYREEENGRGNFPPRFSGLQFPNYSSELNVNALELDDSALYLCASSLDGQGWNSPLHFGNGTRLTVT.

There are a few counts of this clone. J is TRBJ2-2 and V is TRBV10-1, with TRBD2 matching 9 bases. Germline loops: CDR1 WNHNN, CDR2 SYGVQD (reference sequence). The junction had 3 bases not matched to a gene; V was cut back by 0 bases and J by 1 base. This CDR3 is 17 amino acids long. As DNA, the CDR3 is TGCGCCAGCAGTGAGTCGGTGACTAGCGGGAACACCGGGGAGCTGTTTTTT. Amino acids: CASSESVTSGNTGELFF.

This clone was observed a single time. The chain combines TRBV28 with TRBJ1-5; the D is unclear. V lost 2 bases and J 6 bases, leaving 11 bases between the germline ends. This CDR3 contains 14 residues. Germline CDR1 and CDR2: MDHEN and SYDVKM. The DNA of the CDR3 is TGTGCCAGCAGTTTAGGTGGAAGAGGTCAGCCCCAGCATTTT. Amino acids: CASSLGGRGQPQHF.

J is TRBJ1-5 and V is TRBV2, with 7 bases aligning to TRBD1. CDR1 is SNHLY and CDR2 is FYNNEI in the germline V gene. Trimming took 4 bases from V and 7 from J; bases not matched to a gene: 7. The length of the CDR3 is 14 residues. The CDR3 reads CASSGQGDGQPQHF. The CDR3 region has the DNA TGTGCCAGCAGTGGGCAGGGGGACGGACAGCCCCAGCATTTT.

The chain combines TRBV19 with TRBJ1-1; D is unresolved. Germline V gene data show CDR1 as LNHDA and CDR2 as SQIVND (reference sequence). The CDR3 contains 15 residues. In DNA form, the CDR3 reads TGTGCGAGCGCGAGTCCCTTAAGATTGAACACTGAAGCTTTCTTT. This codes for CASASPLRLNTEAFF.

The genes are TRBV6-5 and TRBJ1-5; D is possibly TRBD1 (6 bases). Germline values: CDR1 MNHEY, CDR2 SVGAGI. Trimming left V 6 bases short and J 7 bases short, with 16 bases between. This CDR3 has 14 residues. CDR3 residues: CASRGPGAEQPQHF. The CDR3 DNA reads TGTGCCAGCAGGGGTCCGGGGGCTGAACAGCCCCAGCATTTT.

The chain links TRBV25-1 to TRBJ1-1, with D perhaps matching TRBD1 (6 bases). V shed 5 bases and J shed 7 bases, with 11 bases lying between them. The CDR3 sequence is 12 residues long. The germline CDR1 and CDR2 sequences are MGHDK and SYGVNS. As DNA, the CDR3 is TGTGCCAGCAGTTTCGACAGGAATGAAGCTTTCTTT. It translates to CASSFDRNEAFF.

The V gene is TRBV7-9, the J gene TRBJ1-3; D unresolved. The V end was cut by 5 bases, the J end by 1 base, with 9 bases between. Germline CDR1 reads SEHNR; CDR2 reads FQNEAQ (reference sequence). This CDR3 comprises 14 residues. CDR3 in amino acids: CASSRDSSGNTIYF. The CDR3 DNA sequence: TGTGCCAGCAGCAGAGACTCTTCTGGAAACACCATATATTTT.